These 18 T cell receptor beta chains were sequenced from one sample in a study of fetal regulatory T cell absence and autoimmunity. Profiling relied on immunoSEQ multiplex PCR, and the TCRdb table lists in-frame clones only, not all of them. This table has 95,000 or so clones, roughly 78% appearing once. The sample was pancreas tissue. The receptor source for this set is a male donor with IPEX syndrome.

The V call is TRBV5-6, the J call TRBJ1-2, with D possibly matching TRBD1 (5 bases). The germline V gene has CDR1 SGHDT and CDR2 YYEEEE. V was trimmed by 0 bases and J by 5 bases, leaving 11 bases between them. The CDR3 sequence is 14 residues long. The chain's CDR3 is CASSLARAKYGYTF. CDR3 in DNA: TGTGCCAGCAGCTTGGCCAGGGCGAAATATGGCTACACCTTC.

This chain joins TRBV5-6 and TRBJ1-2; maybe TRBD1 (5 bases). The CDR3 is 16 residues long. Trimming took 5 bases from V and 3 from J, leaving 20 bases between them. CDR1 and CDR2 from the germline V gene are SGHDT and YYEEEE. CDR3 region: CASSVWLPGLHYGYTF. CDR3 DNA: TGTGCCAGCAGTGTTTGGCTCCCGGGACTCCACTATGGCTACACCTTC.

This clone is a singleton in its sample. The V and J genes are TRBV30 and TRBJ2-5; D is perhaps TRBD1 or TRBD2 (6 bases each). The CDR3 covers 14 residues. The germline gives CDR1 GTSNPN, CDR2 SVGIG (reference sequence). Deletions cut 2 bases from V and 5 bases from J, with 15 bases between. This chain's CDR3 is CAWSLGGGRETQYF. The CDR3 DNA follows: TGTGCCTGGAGTCTCGGTGGGGGGCGGGAGACCCAGTACTTC.

The chain has TRBV4-1 and TRBJ1-5; TRBD1 agrees at 8 bases. The CDR3 spans 16 residues. The junction had 8 bases not matched to a gene; V was cut back by 1 base and J by 6 bases. The germline V gene encodes CDR1 MGHRA and CDR2 YSYEKL. Here the CDR3 reads CASSQVQGGLSQPQHF. In DNA, the CDR3 is TGCGCCAGCAGCCAAGTACAGGGGGGCTTAAGTCAGCCCCAGCATTTT.

The rearrangement joins TRBV29-1 to TRBJ1-1; D is unresolved. This CDR3 region has 11 residues. V was shortened by 5 bases and J by 1 base, with 5 bases between the two germline ends. The germline V gene has CDR1 SQVTM and CDR2 ANQGSEA. The CDR3, as DNA: TGCAGCGTTCCAGGGAACACTGAAGCTTTCTTT. Protein sequence: CSVPGNTEAFF.

This chain uses TRBV25-1 with TRBJ1-1; tentatively, D is TRBD1 (6 bases). V gave up 3 bases and J gave up 5 bases, with 10 bases separating them. The CDR3 totals 13 residues. Germline CDR1 MGHDK, CDR2 SYGVNS. The CDR3 protein is CASSDRGETEAFF. In nucleotides, the CDR3 is TGTGCCAGCAGTGACAGGGGAGAGACTGAAGCTTTCTTT.

The rearrangement uses TRBV27 and TRBJ1-1; TRBD1 aligns across 8 bases. V trimming: 5 bases; J trimming: 3 bases; junction bases outside the gene matches: 11. The CDR3 runs 16 residues. CDR1 is MNHEY and CDR2 is SMNVEV in the germline V gene (reference sequence). The CDR3 region has the DNA TGTGCCAGCAGTCAGGACAGGGCAAGACGTTACACTGAAGCTTTCTTT. It specifies CASSQDRARRYTEAFF.

This rearrangement joins TRBV19 to TRBJ1-5; D is possibly TRBD1 (6 bases). The CDR3 contains 17 residues. V was pared by 1 base and J by 1 base, with 14 bases between. Germline CDR1 LNHDA, CDR2 SQIVND (reference sequence). The CDR3 sequence: CASSIGGGGWSNQPQHF. Written as DNA, the CDR3 is TGTGCCAGTAGTATAGGAGGGGGGGGTTGGAGCAATCAGCCCCAGCATTTT.

The V call is TRBV19, the J call TRBJ2-5, with D unclear. The germline V gene encodes CDR1 LNHDA and CDR2 SQIVND (reference sequence). V was trimmed by 3 bases and J by 5 bases, leaving 10 bases between them. The CDR3 covers 13 residues. In nucleotides, the CDR3 is TGTGCCAGTAGTATCGGGTTTAGTGAGACCCAGTACTTC. Amino acids: CASSIGFSETQYF.

The chain has TRBV5-5 and TRBJ2-1, with unresolved D. The V gene lost 6 bases and the J gene lost 0 bases, with 7 bases spanning the gap. The V gene's germline CDR1 is SGHKS and CDR2 YYEKEE (reference sequence). The CDR3 length is 13 residues. CDR3 bases: TGTGCCAGCAAGCTGAGCTCCTACAATGAGCAGTTCTTC. Its protein is CASKLSSYNEQFF.

The rearrangement uses TRBV5-1 and TRBJ1-1; tentative D call: TRBD1 (5 bases). Germline V gives CDR1 SGHRS, CDR2 YFSETQ. The V end was cut by 4 bases, the J end by 5 bases, with 15 bases between. CDR3 size: 14 residues. CDR3 nucleotide sequence: TGCGCCAGCAGCCCGGACCGGGGGGGTACTGAAGCTTTCTTT. Translated: CASSPDRGGTEAFF.

V usage is TRBV6-1 and J usage is TRBJ1-5; D gene uncertain. Germline lookup yields CDR1 MNHNS and CDR2 SASEGT. The V and J ends lost 0 bases and 2 bases respectively, with 11 bases between them. The CDR3 extends over 16 amino acids. The CDR3 is CASSEALIYGNQPQHF. The DNA for the CDR3 is TGTGCCAGCAGTGAAGCGCTGATTTACGGCAATCAGCCCCAGCATTTT.

This clone was detected a few times. The V call is TRBV7-2, the J call TRBJ1-2, with 10 positions matching TRBD1. CDR3 size: 13 residues. CDR1 SGHTA and CDR2 FQGNSA come from the germline V gene. Trimming at V came to 4 bases and at J to 6 bases, leaving 2 bases not matched to a gene. CDR3 DNA: TGTGCCAGCAGCTCTGGACAGGGGGATGGCTACACCTTC. Translating it yields CASSSGQGDGYTF.

This chain connects TRBV7-8 to TRBJ2-5; TRBD2 matches 10 bases. The CDR3 length is 15 residues. The V gene end was trimmed by 4 bases and the J gene end by 5 bases; junction bases not matched to a gene: 7. Germline V lookup: CDR1 SGHVS, CDR2 FQNEAQ. The CDR3 region is CASSSSGGNGETQYF. CDR3 coding DNA: TGTGCCAGCAGCTCTAGCGGGGGCAACGGGGAGACCCAGTACTTC.

The chain employs TRBV30 and TRBJ2-7, with TRBD1 matching over 7 bases. The CDR3 totals 14 residues. CDR1 and CDR2 (germline): GTSNPN, SVGIG (reference sequence). The J segment lost 0 bases and the V segment lost 1 base, leaving 3 bases of the junction unmatched. The CDR3 loop is CAWSGDRSSYEQYF. CDR3 sequence (DNA): TGTGCCTGGAGTGGGGACAGAAGCTCCTACGAGCAGTACTTC.

The rearrangement links TRBV27 to TRBJ2-3; the D gene is possibly TRBD2 (6 bases). The CDR3 runs 15 residues. The germline V gene has CDR1 MNHEY and CDR2 SMNVEV (reference sequence). V was pared by 4 bases and J by 6 bases, with 17 bases between. CDR3 in amino acids: CASSSLAPGLDTQYF. In DNA, the CDR3 is TGTGCCAGCAGTTCGCTAGCGCCGGGCCTCGATACGCAGTATTTT.

This clone appeared a single time. In DNA, the CDR3 is TGTGCCAGCAGCTTCGGGACGGGAAACACCATATATTTT. It specifies CASSFGTGNTIYF. The gene calls are TRBV11-2 and TRBJ1-3; tentative D call: TRBD1 (5 bases). The germline V gene encodes CDR1 SGHAT and CDR2 FQNNGV. The CDR3 sequence is 13 residues long. V was clipped by 3 bases and J by 4 bases, with 7 bases between them.

The J gene is TRBJ1-2, the V gene TRBV19; 11 bases match TRBD1. CDR1 is LNHDA and CDR2 is SQIVND in the germline V gene (reference sequence). The CDR3 contains 15 residues. The V segment lost 8 bases and the J segment 1 base; nucleotides outside the gene matches: 6. In DNA, the CDR3 is TGTGCCAGTTGGACAGGGGGCTCGCGTAACTATGGCTACACCTTC. Its translation: CASWTGGSRNYGYTF.